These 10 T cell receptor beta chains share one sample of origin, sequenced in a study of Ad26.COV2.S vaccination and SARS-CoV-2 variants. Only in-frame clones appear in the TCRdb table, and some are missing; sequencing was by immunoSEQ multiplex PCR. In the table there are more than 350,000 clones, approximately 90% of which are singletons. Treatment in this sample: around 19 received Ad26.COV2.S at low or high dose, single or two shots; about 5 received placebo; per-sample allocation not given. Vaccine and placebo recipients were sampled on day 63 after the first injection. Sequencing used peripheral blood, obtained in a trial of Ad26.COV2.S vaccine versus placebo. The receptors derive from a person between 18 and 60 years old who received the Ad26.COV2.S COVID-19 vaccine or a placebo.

DNA for the CDR3: TGTGCCAGCAGCGTAAGTGTAGCGGGGGCCTACGAGCAGTACTTC. Amino acid sequence: CASSVSVAGAYEQYF. This chain connects TRBV9 to TRBJ2-7, with 9 bases that match TRBD2. Germline values: CDR1 SGDLS, CDR2 YYNGEE. The CDR3 extends over 15 amino acids. The trim removed 1 base at V and 2 bases at J, leaving 4 bases unmatched.

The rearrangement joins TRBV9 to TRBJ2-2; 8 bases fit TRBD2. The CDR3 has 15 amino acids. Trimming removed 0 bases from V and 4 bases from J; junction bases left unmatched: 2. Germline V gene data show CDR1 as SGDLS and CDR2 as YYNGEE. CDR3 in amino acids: CASSVGLAGTGELFF. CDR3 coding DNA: TGTGCCAGCAGCGTAGGGCTAGCGGGCACCGGGGAGCTGTTTTTT.

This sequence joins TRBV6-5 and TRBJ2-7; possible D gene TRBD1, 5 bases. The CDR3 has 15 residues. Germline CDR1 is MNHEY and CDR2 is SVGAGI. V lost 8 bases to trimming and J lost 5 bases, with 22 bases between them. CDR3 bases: TGTGCCAGCCGCCCCCTGGCAGGGATGAGACACGAGCAGTACTTC. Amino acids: CASRPLAGMRHEQYF.

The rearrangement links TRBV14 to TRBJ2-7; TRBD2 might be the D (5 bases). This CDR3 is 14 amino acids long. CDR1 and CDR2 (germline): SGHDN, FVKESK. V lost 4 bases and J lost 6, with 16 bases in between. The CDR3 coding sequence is TGTGCCAGCAGCCTACGGGGAACCCCACTCGAGCAGTACTTC. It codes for CASSLRGTPLEQYF.

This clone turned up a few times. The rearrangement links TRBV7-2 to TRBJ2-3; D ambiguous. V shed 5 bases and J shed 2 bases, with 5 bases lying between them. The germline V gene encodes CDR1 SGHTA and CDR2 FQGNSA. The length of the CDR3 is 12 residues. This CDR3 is CASSLDTDTQYF. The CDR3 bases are TGTGCCAGCAGCCTAGACACAGATACGCAGTATTTT.

CDR3 in DNA: TGTGCCAGCAGGAGCCTAGCGCTCTACAATGAGCAGTTCTTC. This translates into CASRSLALYNEQFF. The chain uses TRBV2 and TRBJ2-1; D may be TRBD2 (6 bases). The CDR3 is 14 amino acids. The germline CDR1 and CDR2 sequences are SNHLY and FYNNEI. Deletions cut 6 bases from V and 3 bases from J, with 12 bases between. Full variable domain (remainder filled in from reference TRBV2 and TRBJ2-1): EPEVTQTPSHQVTQMGQEVILRCVPISNHLYFYWYRQILGQKVEFLVSFYNNEISEKSEIFDDQFSVERPDGSNFTLKIRSTKLEDSAMYFCASRSLALYNEQFFGPGTRLTVL.

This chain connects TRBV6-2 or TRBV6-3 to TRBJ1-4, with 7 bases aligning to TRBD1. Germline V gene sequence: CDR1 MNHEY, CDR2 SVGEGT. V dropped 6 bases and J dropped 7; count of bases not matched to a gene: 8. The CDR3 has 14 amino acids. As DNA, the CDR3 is TGTGCCAGCAGCTCCAGACAGGGTTTTGAAAAACTGTTTTTT. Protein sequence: CASSSRQGFEKLFF.

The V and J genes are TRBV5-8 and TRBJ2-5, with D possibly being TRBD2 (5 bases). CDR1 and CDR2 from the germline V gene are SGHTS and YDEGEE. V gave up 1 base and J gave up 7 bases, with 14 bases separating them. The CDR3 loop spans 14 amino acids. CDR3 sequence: CASSLRDFEGTQYF. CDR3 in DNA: TGTGCCAGCAGCTTGCGCGACTTTGAGGGGACCCAGTACTTC.

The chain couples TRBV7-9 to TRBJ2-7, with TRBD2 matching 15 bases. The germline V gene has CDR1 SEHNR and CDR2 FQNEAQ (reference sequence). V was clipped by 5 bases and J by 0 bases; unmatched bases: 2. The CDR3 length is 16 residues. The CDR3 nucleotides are TGTGCCAGCAGCGGACTAGCGGGAGGGAGCTCCTACGAGCAGTACTTC. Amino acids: CASSGLAGGSSYEQYF.

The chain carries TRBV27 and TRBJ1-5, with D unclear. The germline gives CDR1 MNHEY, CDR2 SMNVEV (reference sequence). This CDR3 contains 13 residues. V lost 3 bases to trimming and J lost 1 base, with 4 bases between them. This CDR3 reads CASSLMSNQPQHF. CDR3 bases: TGTGCCAGCAGTTTGATGAGCAATCAGCCCCAGCATTTT.